This TCR beta chain was documented in a study of cytomegalovirus exposure and HLA in healthy donors. The CDR3 is made up of 14 amino acids. From germline, CDR1 is MRHNA and CDR2 SNTAGT. Unmatched junction bases numbered 5, after V lost 3 bases and J lost 3 bases. PCR employed 60 Vbeta and 13 Jbeta primers. Sequencing used immunoSEQ multiplex PCR; TCRdb keeps in-frame clones, though not all of them. The sample has approximately 180,000 clones; roughly 70% are singletons. Sequencing used PBMCs. V gene TRBV6-4 combines with J gene TRBJ2-7, with 7 bases that match TRBD1. The sequence came from a woman in her 30s in good health and CMV-seronegative. CDR3 in amino acids: CASSEGPGGYEQYF. DNA for the CDR3: TGTGCCAGCAGTGAGGGGCCAGGGGGCTACGAGCAGTACTTC.